The sequence of this T cell receptor (beta chain) was determined in a study of identical twins (dated by TCRdb to the mid-2010s). In terms of the full investigation: TCR alpha and beta repertoires from monozygotic twins, unrelated adults of various ages and cord blood were deep-sequenced to test whether fetal clonotypes persist. Replicate twin experiments were performed at different times using different library preparation protocols to rule out contamination.

Taken from cysteine to phenylalanine, the CDR3 has 13 residues. The entry retains the CDR3 DNA only, 39 bases that are in frame from base 1. General conclusions and limits of the study: A weaker excess of twin sharing was found in beta out-of-frame sequences because the signal-to-noise ratio was lowered by fewer shared sequences. Because the same donors could not be followed over many years, the conclusions depended on cross-sectional statistical analysis. Invariant T cells such as MAIT and iNKT could partly confound zero-insertion analyses, though diverse VJ usage argued against this for most clonotypes. Compared with coincidental sharing between unrelated individuals, out-of-frame TCR alpha sequences shared between twins had an excess of sequences with low generation probability. Fewer insertions were carried by abundant cord blood beta clonotypes; a weaker similar trend was observed in young adult naive repertoires, while no such trend was observed in memory repertoires. Recombination models systematically underestimated out-of-frame TCR alpha sharing in monozygotic twins but agreed with sharing between unrelated individuals.

All donors were healthy Caucasians. Libraries were prepared through 5' RACE. Sequencing was carried out with an Illumina HiSeq 2000. A universal primer binding site was introduced by template switching, and a unique molecular identifier was present in the final cDNA, enabling accurate counting of TCR cDNA molecules. Specific primers in the conserved constant-segment region were used to synthesize first-strand cDNA for TCR alpha and beta chains. To control for contamination, each cDNA library was double barcoded with a SMART-Mk sample barcode plus Illumina barcodes. Two successive PCR steps introduced TruSeq adapter sequences along with Illumina sample barcodes. The TCR alpha and beta cDNA libraries were sequenced on the Illumina HiSeq platform using custom primers. Under the source paper's analysis protocol: MiGEC was used to process raw reads and extract unique molecular identifiers, and MiXCR was used to find CDR3 positions. For each individual, recombination models were inferred using an EM algorithm with the repgenHMM and IGoR tools. The tcR package in R was used for shared clonotype analysis, with sharing normalized by the product of cloneset sizes. Out-of-frame nonproductive sequences were analyzed to study raw recombination free of thymic and clonal selection effects. Clones were called with MiXCR by TCRdb after fastp trimmed the public reads at Q25, and only in-frame beta chains were retained. Each entry is one CDR3 protein sequence, shown with its most common DNA and genes. None of the V and J calls come from the authors' own analysis; TCRdb made them. The sample yields 1,800,000 or so distinct CDR3 sequences; about 32% were counted once. The biggest ten clones account for under 0.35% of the sample.

With regard to this clonotype: Its antigen target is currently unknown. No quality values exist for individual bases; no much larger clone is one base distant.

This clonotype was sampled from a newborn girl in good health. Sequencing input: cord blood. The chain links TRBV6-7 with TRBJ2-5; perhaps TRBD1 is the D gene, with 6 bases matching. TRBV6-7 is an open reading frame whose function is uncertain. This receptor has the CDR3 CEGVALTPEQQYF. The nucleotide sequence reads TGTGAGGGGGTTGCCCTAACCCCTGAGCAGCAGTACTTC.